This T cell receptor (beta chain) is from a study of cytomegalovirus exposure and HLA in healthy donors. Study-level points and caveats: There were some public TCRs occurring in many donors, but most TCR sequences were rare.

With respect to this clone: The antigen remains undetermined.

In the PCR, 60 Vbeta and 13 Jbeta primers were used. Sequenced by immunoSEQ multiplex PCR; TCRdb stores in-frame clones only, minus some. The repertoire holds 170,000 or so clones, with around 74% as singletons. The V end was cut by 2 bases, the J end by 4 bases, with 15 bases between. The CDR3 is 15 residues long. The germline V gene encodes CDR1 SGHRS and CDR2 YFSETQ. While unrecorded immune exposures were likely, the donors were nominally healthy when sampled. The source material was PBMCs. This chain connects TRBV5-1 to TRBJ1-1; D is ambiguous. The receptor was isolated from a male donor in good health and CMV-seronegative. The CDR3 bases are TGCGCCAGCAGCTTTGAGTGGGCGGGAGCCACTGAAGCTTTCTTT. This sequence encodes CASSFEWAGATEAFF.